This TCR beta chain was sequenced for a study of vaccination effects on CD4 cells after COVID-19 (dated by TCRdb to the early 2020s). Broadly, across the study: Each participant received two doses of an mRNA SARS-CoV-2 vaccine, either BNT162b2 or mRNA-1273. The Oncomine TCR Beta short-read assay on an Illumina iSeq 100 was used to sequence cultures from other donors in the study. Altogether, 10 COVID-19 convalescent patients and a few SARS-CoV-2-naive healthy vaccine recipients made up the full study. In both COVID-19 convalescent patients and infection-naive vaccine recipients, the study compared SARS-CoV-2 spike-specific CD4+ TCR repertoires from before mRNA vaccination with those from after it.

Library preparation employed the immunoSEQ multiplex PCR assay. DNA from the cultured, isolated CD4+ T cells was subjected to TCR beta CDR3 sequencing. In the authors' own workflow: The analysis removed non-productive TCR sequences, trimmed reads to the CDR3 region, and retained only CDR3s that were 7 or more amino acids long. The MANAFEST web app was used to identify antigen-specific clonotypes by comparing expansion in peptide wells with expansion in reference cultures. For clones to be considered positive, expansion at FDR<0.05 versus reference and all other wells, an odds ratio above 5, and a frequency above 0.1% in two replicate wells were required. Clonotypes significantly expanded in SARS-CoV-2 spike wells and in at least one common cold coronavirus spike condition were defined as cross-reactive. Using the stringdist R package, CDR3 similarity was measured by Levenshtein distance, and unrooted trees were constructed with ape in R 3.6.1. Entries here come from immuneACCESS through TCRdb and include only in-frame sequences with V and J called. Some clones fail to appear in such tables; in the studies checked, an unresolved V gene covers under half of the shortfall, and the cause of the remainder is unknown. The D gene and trimming were derived from the DNA, and the V and J assignments and clone size from that table. Present in this sample are roughly 30,000 clones, 73% of which were seen just once. Of the sample, around 27% falls within the top ten clones.

In the ViraFEST assay, PBMC were stimulated with viral peptide pools, and antigen-specific CD4+ T cell clonotypes were then identified by expansion using TCR sequencing. After about 9 days of culture, CD4+ T cells were isolated with the EasySep CD4+ T cell isolation kit. None of the healthy vaccine recipients had a prior SARS-CoV-2 infection, which was confirmed by nucleocapsid antibody tests that came back negative both before and after vaccination. Each well held around 2 million PBMC cultured in IMDM containing 5% human AB serum, around 9.3 IU/ml IL-2 and gentamicin, along with about 10 ug/ml peptides. Half of the culture medium was replaced with fresh IL-2-containing medium on days 3 and 7. Unless otherwise noted, each peptide stimulation condition was cultured in triplicate wells. PBMC were separated from whole blood using Ficoll-Paque Plus gradient centrifugation and were then either cryopreserved at -140C or used fresh. The spike proteins of SARS-CoV-2 and of the common cold coronaviruses HCoV-NL63, HCoV-OC43 and HCoV-229E were spanned by overlapping peptide pools. The QIAamp micro DNA kit was used to extract genomic DNA from the cultured CD4+ T cells.

On this clone itself: Its specific antigen is unknown. Base qualities are missing; no much larger clone stands one base away.

Overall results and qualifications from the work: Only a small number of convalescent patients were included, and no early post-infection timepoints were available, which limited the study. In healthy vaccine recipients, vaccine-induced clones were almost all SARS-CoV-2 mono-reactive, with only 1 of 255 being cross-reactive with common cold coronaviruses. Both infection-induced and vaccine-induced clones contracted markedly at late post-vaccination timepoints, which is consistent with waning T cell responses.

Reading from cysteine to phenylalanine, the CDR3 counts 15 amino acids. CDR3 DNA only is kept here, 45 bases in frame from base 1. V is reduced by 4 bases and J by 3 bases, leaving a spacing of 13 bases between them. CDR1 SGHTA and CDR2 FQGNSA are derived from the germline V gene. The rearrangement joined TRBV7-2 to TRBJ2-1; D gene: possibly TRBD1, on 6 matching bases. This TCR was recovered from a human donor who received a COVID-19 vaccine. The sample was CD4+ T cells from PBMCs cultured with HCoV-OC43 spike peptides, taken before COVID-19 vaccination. The cell subset or site label for this specimen denotes: HCoV-OC43 spike overlapping peptide pool stimulation. The CDR3 has the sequence CASSSLGASYNEQFF. In nucleotide form, the sequence is TGTGCCAGCAGCTCTTTGGGGGCCAGCTACAATGAGCAGTTCTTC.